This T cell receptor beta chain derives from a study of T cells in Graves' hyperthyroidism and ophthalmopathy. Study findings and constraints: Among thyroid clonotypes expanded above 0.001, most also appeared in blood.

Among the patients, aged 18 to 65, hyperthyroidism was newly diagnosed and had lasted under 2 months. Clinical symptoms, serum thyroxine, TRAb, thyroid ultrasound and orbital computed tomography established diagnosis. The CDR3 contains 18 residues. Germline CDR1 MNHGY, CDR2 SVAAGI. The V segment lost 3 bases and the J segment 3 bases; nucleotides outside the gene matches: 13. Regarding this clonotype: Its target is not known.

From RNA transcripts, TCR beta CDR3 regions were amplified. First-round RT-PCR with HTBI primers amplified the TCR CDR3 region. From the multiplex PCR reads, TCRdb called clonotypes with MiXCR, one entry per CDR3 protein. There are fewer than 500,000 distinct CDR3 sequences in the sample; roughly 12% occur only once, and around 21% lies in the top ten. V is TRBV6-9 and J is TRBJ2-4; TRBD1 aligns across 8 bases. The clonotype originates from a man aged 25 to 40 with Graves' hyperthyroidism that later progressed to Graves' ophthalmopathy. The specimen was blood. The DNA of the CDR3 is TGTGCCAGCAGTTACGATAGGGCAGGGGGCGCGAGCAAAAACATTCAGTACTTC. Amino acid sequence: CASSYDRAGGASKNIQYF.